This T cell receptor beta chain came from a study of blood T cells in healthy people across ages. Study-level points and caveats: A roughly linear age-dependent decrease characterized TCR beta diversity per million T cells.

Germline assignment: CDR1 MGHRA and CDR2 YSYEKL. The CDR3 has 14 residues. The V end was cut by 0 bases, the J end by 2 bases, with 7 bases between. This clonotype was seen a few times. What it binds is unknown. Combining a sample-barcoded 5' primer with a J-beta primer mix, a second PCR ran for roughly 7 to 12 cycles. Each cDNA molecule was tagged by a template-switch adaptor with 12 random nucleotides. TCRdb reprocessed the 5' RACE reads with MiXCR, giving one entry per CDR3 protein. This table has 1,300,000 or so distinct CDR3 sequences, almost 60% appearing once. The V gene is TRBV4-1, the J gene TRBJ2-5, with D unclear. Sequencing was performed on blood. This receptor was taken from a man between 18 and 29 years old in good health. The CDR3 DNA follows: TGCGCCAGCAGCCAAGATGTTCAGCAAGAGACCCAGTACTTC. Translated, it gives CASSQDVQQETQYF.